The 26 T cell receptor beta chains presented below share a single source sample, sequenced in a study of metastatic and nonmetastatic thyroid tumors. TCRdb re-called clones via MiXCR from the PCR reads. The repertoire holds approximately 25,000 clones, with 26% as singletons. Patients underwent thyroid surgery, and none had received any treatment before it. The specimen sequenced was blood. Receptors originate from a male donor with papillary thyroid cancer or a benign thyroid nodule (not recorded which). Some clones in this sample may be carry-over from other donors' samples.

In its sample, this clone is medium-sized. The chain combines TRBV2 with TRBJ1-1; no reliable D call. This CDR3 region has 15 residues. The germline V gene has CDR1 SNHLY and CDR2 FYNNEI. V lost 1 base to trimming and J lost 0 bases, with 9 bases between them. The CDR3, as DNA: TGTGCCAGCAGTGAAGGGGTGCGTATGAACACTGAAGCTTTCTTT. This gives the protein CASSEGVRMNTEAFF.

In regard to this clone: Germline and junction disagree at one end, which may indicate a read error. The chain employs TRBV20-1 and TRBJ2-7; TRBD1 might be the D (6 bases). This CDR3 contains 14 residues. Germline CDR1 reads DFQATT; CDR2 reads SNEGSKA (reference sequence). CDR3 sequence: CIAPPQGRALKQYF. The CDR3 coding sequence is TGCATTGCTCCGCCTCAGGGGCGTGCCCTGAAGCAGTACTTC.

The genes are TRBV7-8 and TRBJ2-7, with 7 bases aligning to TRBD1. The CDR3 loop spans 14 amino acids. With 5 bases clipped from V and 1 base from J, the junction kept 5 bases outside the gene matches. The germline gives CDR1 SGHVS, CDR2 FQNEAQ. The CDR3 DNA is TGTGCCAGCAGCGACTTGGACAGGTCCTACGAGCAGTACTTC. This encodes CASSDLDRSYEQYF.

This clone was detected ten times or more. This sequence joins TRBV9 and TRBJ2-4; 8 bases line up with TRBD2. CDR1 and CDR2 (germline): SGDLS, YYNGEE. This CDR3 has 16 amino acids. V dropped 0 bases and J dropped 6; count of bases not matched to a gene: 8. CDR3 sequence reads: CASSVGVVAGSNIQYF. CDR3 DNA: TGTGCCAGCAGCGTAGGGGTGGTAGCGGGGTCAAACATTCAGTACTTC.

This clone has a count of ten or more. The chain couples TRBV10-3 to TRBJ2-3; 8 bases line up with TRBD2. Germline V gene sequence: CDR1 ENHRY, CDR2 SYGVKD. V lost 5 bases to trimming and J lost 2 bases; unmatched junction nucleotides: 6. The CDR3 is made up of 15 amino acids. The CDR3 sequence is CAISPGGSLTDTQYF. CDR3 nucleotides: TGTGCCATCAGTCCGGGAGGGTCCCTCACAGATACGCAGTATTTT.

Worth noting for this clone: A single base separates this from a much larger clone, so it may be a read error. The V call is TRBV5-6, the J call TRBJ1-2; perhaps TRBD1 as D (6 bases). This CDR3 has 15 residues. Germline CDR1 is SGHDT and CDR2 is YYEEEE. Trimming cost V 4 bases and J 8 bases, with 21 bases left between them. The CDR3 sequence is CASSNRDMVVRGYTF. DNA for the CDR3: TGTGCCAGCAGCAACCGGGACATGGTGGTTCGAGGCTACACCTTC.

By share, this clone counts as medium-sized (0.01 to 0.1%). The chain uses TRBV24-1 and TRBJ2-2, with unresolved D. The CDR3 is 17 amino acids. V lost 6 bases to trimming and J lost 1 base, with 17 bases between them. Germline loops: CDR1 KGHDR, CDR2 SFDVKD. In DNA, the CDR3 is TGTGCCACCAGTCAATCCCCGACGATGCAGAACACCGGGGAGCTGTTTTTT. This codes for CATSQSPTMQNTGELFF.

This clone was seen once. The rearrangement links TRBV18 to TRBJ2-1; TRBD2 matches at 16 bases. The germline CDR1 and CDR2 sequences are KGHSH and LQKENI. The CDR3 totals 16 residues. V dropped 7 bases and J dropped 12; count of bases not matched to a gene: 12. The CDR3 region has the DNA TGTGCCAGCTTGCCCCCGGGACTAGCGGGAGGGCCCGGGCAGTTCTTC. Amino acid sequence: CASLPPGLAGGPGQFF.

This clone has a handful of counts. The genes are TRBV6-2 or TRBV6-3 and TRBJ2-5, with TRBD2 matching over 12 bases. CDR1 is MNHEY, CDR2 SVGEGT, per germline. V trimming: 7 bases; J trimming: 5 bases; junction bases outside the gene matches: 8. The CDR3 covers 15 residues. In DNA form, the CDR3 reads TGTGCCAGCACCAAACTAGCGGGAGGAGATGAGACCCAGTACTTC. It is translated as CASTKLAGGDETQYF.

This chain joins TRBV28 and TRBJ2-1; D perhaps matches TRBD2 (6 bases). This CDR3 comprises 15 residues. With 5 bases removed from V and 3 bases from J, the gap between germline ends came to 14 bases. Germline-derived CDR1 and CDR2 are MDHEN and SYDVKM. In DNA form, the CDR3 reads TGTGCCAGCAGTGACACGGGACTCCACTACAATGAGCAGTTCTTC. It specifies CASSDTGLHYNEQFF.

V and J are TRBV12-3 or TRBV12-4 and TRBJ2-1; D is unclear. V lost 10 bases and J lost 2, with 18 bases in between. The CDR3 spans 15 residues. The CDR3 spells CAISSDGYPYNEQFF. CDR3 coding DNA: TGTGCCATCAGCTCTGACGGGTATCCCTACAATGAGCAGTTCTTC.

This clone was recorded at least ten times. This chain links TRBV10-1 with TRBJ1-1; D possibly corresponds to TRBD1 (5 bases). This CDR3 contains 13 residues. Germline V gene lookup returns CDR1 WNHNN and CDR2 SYGVQD (reference sequence). Trimming took off 5 bases at V and 2 bases at J, with 9 bases between the two ends. This CDR3 is CASSQDINTEAFF. The DNA for the CDR3 is TGCGCCAGCAGTCAGGACATTAACACTGAAGCTTTCTTT.

This clone has ten or more counts. The rearrangement links TRBV12-3 or TRBV12-4 to TRBJ2-5; D ambiguous. V lost 4 bases, J lost 5 bases, and 8 bases lay in between. The CDR3 spans 12 residues. The DNA for the CDR3 is TGTGCCAGCAGTTGGGGTCCGGAGACCCAGTACTTC. It encodes CASSWGPETQYF.

This clone was detected ten times or more. An end of the junction differs from the germline gene, which may be a read error. The rearrangement joins TRBV7-9 to TRBJ1-1, with D maybe TRBD1 (5 bases). Germline loops: CDR1 SEHNR, CDR2 FQNEAQ (reference sequence). The CDR3 totals 15 residues. DNA for the CDR3: TGTGCCAGCAGCTTGGGGGGGTCAGGGAACACTGGAGCTTTCTTT. This gives the protein CASSLGGSGNTGAFF.

The chain uses TRBV11-1 and TRBJ2-7; either TRBD1 or TRBD2 may fit D (6 bases each). The ends were cut back, 4 bases at V and 5 bases at J, with 27 bases in the middle. Germline V gene lookup returns CDR1 SGHAT and CDR2 FQDESV (reference sequence). This CDR3 region has 18 residues. The CDR3 sequence is CASSWGAGVVQGGNEQYF. CDR3 bases: TGTGCCAGCAGCTGGGGGGCAGGTGTTGTTCAGGGAGGTAACGAGCAGTACTTC.

This clone has only one observation. V usage is TRBV5-1 and J usage is TRBJ2-2, with 9 nucleotides matching TRBD2. V lost 7 bases to trimming and J lost 8 bases; unmatched junction nucleotides: 6. CDR3 size: 13 residues. Germline CDR1 reads SGHRS; CDR2 reads YFSETQ. In DNA form, the CDR3 reads TGCGCCAGCGTTAGCGGGAGCAAGGGGGAGCTGTTTTTT. It codes for CASVSGSKGELFF.

DNA of the CDR3: TGTGCCAGCAGCGTCCTTGGGACTAGCGGGACCACAGATACGCAGTATTTT. Amino acid sequence: CASSVLGTSGTTDTQYF. This chain connects TRBV9 to TRBJ2-3; 13 nucleotides line up with TRBD2. CDR3 size: 17 residues. Germline-derived CDR1 and CDR2 are SGDLS and YYNGEE. V gave up 2 bases and J gave up 2 bases; unmatched junction bases: 5.

In this sample, this clone is medium-sized. V usage is TRBV7-9 and J usage is TRBJ1-2; D remains ambiguous. Per germline, CDR1 SEHNR and CDR2 FQNEAQ (reference sequence). This CDR3 spans 11 amino acids. The V gene lost 4 bases and the J gene lost 4 bases, with 4 bases spanning the gap. The CDR3 loop is CASSYSYGYTF. The CDR3 DNA reads as TGTGCCAGCAGCTACAGCTATGGCTACACCTTC.

Ten or more counts support this clone. The chain uses TRBV27 and TRBJ2-1; 8 bases match TRBD2. The CDR3 contains 15 residues. Trimming removed 8 bases from V and 5 bases from J; junction bases left unmatched: 11. CDR1 MNHEY and CDR2 SMNVEV come from the germline V gene (reference sequence). CDR3 amino acids: CASGRAGVVHNEQFF. The CDR3 coding sequence is TGTGCCAGCGGCCGAGCGGGAGTGGTCCACAATGAGCAGTTCTTC.

The chain uses TRBV18 and TRBJ1-2, with 7 bases fitting TRBD1. This CDR3 has 14 amino acids. The germline CDR1 and CDR2 sequences are KGHSH and LQKENI. V was clipped by 4 bases and J by 4 bases; unmatched bases: 6. CDR3 protein: CASSQGQPAYGYTF. CDR3 coding DNA: TGTGCCAGCTCACAGGGACAGCCCGCCTATGGCTACACCTTC. The full variable domain, rest sourced from reference TRBV18 and TRBJ1-2, is NAGVMQNPRHLVRRRGQEARLRCSPMKGHSHVYWYRQLPEEGLKFMVYLQKENIIDESGMPKERFSAEFPKEGPSILRIQQVVRGDSAAYFCASSQGQPAYGYTFGSGTRLTVV.

This clone was detected many times. V gene TRBV27 combines with J gene TRBJ2-3, with 9 bases aligning to TRBD1. This CDR3 contains 15 residues. In germline, CDR1 is MNHEY, CDR2 SMNVEV (reference sequence). With V trimmed by 10 bases and J by 8 bases, 16 bases remained unmatched. This chain's CDR3 is CAIMRTAWGQGTQYF. Written as DNA, the CDR3 is TGTGCCATCATGAGGACGGCCTGGGGACAGGGTACGCAGTATTTT.

About this clone itself: No conserved phenylalanine or tryptophan ends this CDR3, so it is likely a read error. This rearrangement joins TRBV5-6 to TRBJ2-7; perhaps TRBD2 as D (5 bases). The CDR3 consists of 12 residues. Trimming stripped 10 bases from V and 5 bases from J, with 16 bases between. Per the germline V gene, CDR1 is SGHDT and CDR2 is YYEEEE. The CDR3 sequence is CASSEDLDEQYL. In DNA, the CDR3 is TGTGCCTCCTCGGAGGATCTAGACGAGCAGTACTTG.

Note on this clone: It is likely a read error, because the conserved phenylalanine at the end of the CDR3 is missing. The chain employs TRBV9 and TRBJ2-2, with a weak D call TRBD1 (5 bases). Germline CDR1 reads SGDLS; CDR2 reads YYNGEE. CDR3 length: 16 amino acids. V shed 3 bases and J shed 6 bases, with 18 bases lying between them. Written as DNA, the CDR3 is TGTGCCAGCAGCGCCACAGTCGTTTTGGGGCCCGGGGAGCTGTTTTTG. Protein: CASSATVVLGPGELFL.

This clone was recorded many times. This chain joins TRBV5-5 and TRBJ1-2; D not resolved. From germline, CDR1 is SGHKS and CDR2 YYEKEE (reference sequence). This CDR3 has 13 amino acids. The V end lost 0 bases, the J end lost 1 base, and 4 bases lay between the germline ends. CDR3 region: CASSLAHNYGYTF. The DNA of the CDR3 is TGTGCCAGCAGCTTGGCACATAACTATGGCTACACCTTC.

By share of the sample, this clone is medium-sized. The chain couples TRBV7-2 to TRBJ2-2; 9 bases agree with TRBD1. The CDR3 has 15 residues. The germline V gene has CDR1 SGHTA and CDR2 FQGNSA. J lost 7 bases, V lost 4 bases, and 7 bases had no gene match. This chain's CDR3 is CASSSTGGAVGELFF. CDR3 nucleotide sequence: TGTGCCAGCAGCTCCACAGGGGGCGCCGTCGGGGAGCTGTTTTTT.

This clone has ten or more counts. The chain employs TRBV28 and TRBJ1-4, with D maybe TRBD1 (6 bases). V was clipped by 8 bases and J by 10 bases, with 20 bases between them. This CDR3 comprises 14 residues. Germline CDR1 MDHEN, CDR2 SYDVKM. The CDR3 region is CASSPGHLWVKLFF. The CDR3 DNA reads TGTGCCAGCTCCCCGGGACATCTTTGGGTAAAACTGTTTTTT. The full variable domain, rest sourced from reference TRBV28 and TRBJ1-4, is DVKVTQSSRYLVKRTGEKVFLECVQDMDHENMFWYRQDPGLGLRLIYFSYDVKMKEKGDIPEGYSVSREKKERFSLILESASTNQTSMYLCASSPGHLWVKLFFGSGTQLSVL.